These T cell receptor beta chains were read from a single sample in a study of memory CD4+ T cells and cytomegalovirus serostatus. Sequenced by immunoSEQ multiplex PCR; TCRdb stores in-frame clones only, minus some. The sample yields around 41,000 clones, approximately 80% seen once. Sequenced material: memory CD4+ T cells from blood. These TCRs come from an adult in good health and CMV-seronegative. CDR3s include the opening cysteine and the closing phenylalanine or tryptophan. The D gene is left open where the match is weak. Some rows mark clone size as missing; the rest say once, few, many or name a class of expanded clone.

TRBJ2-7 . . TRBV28 TGTGCCTCTAGAACCTTTTTGCGTAGCTCCTACGAGCAGTACTTC CASRTFLRSSYEQYF
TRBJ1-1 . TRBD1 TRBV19 TGTGCCAGTGCCCCGGGGACAGGGGTTCCCCCTGAAGCTTTCTTT CASAPGTGVPPEAFF
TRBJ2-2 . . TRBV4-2 TGTGCCAGCAGCCAAGAGGGGGCGGGGAACACCGGGGAGCTGTTTTTT CASSQEGAGNTGELFF
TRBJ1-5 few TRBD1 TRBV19 TGTGCCAGCACGGGACAGGTCAATCAGCCCCAGCATTTT CASTGQVNQPQHF
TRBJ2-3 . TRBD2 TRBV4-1 TGCGCCAGCAGCCAAGTAAGGGGAGGGCCCCAAACAGATACGCAGTATTTT CASSQVRGGPQTDTQYF
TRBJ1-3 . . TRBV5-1 TGCGCCAGCAGCTTGGCGGGTTCCATGCCTGGAAACACCATATATTTT CASSLAGSMPGNTIYF
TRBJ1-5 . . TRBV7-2 TGTGCCAGCAGCTTACTTGCTGCTCAGCCCCAGCATTTT CASSLLAAQPQHF
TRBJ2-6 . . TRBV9 TGTGCCAGCAGCCCCTCCCCGGGAGGGGCCAACGTCCTGACTTTC CASSPSPGGANVLTF
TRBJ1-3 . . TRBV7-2 TGTGCCAGCAGCTCCCAGACACCCAACTCTGGAAACACCATATATTTT CASSSQTPNSGNTIYF
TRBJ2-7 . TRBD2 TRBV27 TGTGCCTCCAGGGCTAGCGGTTTCTCACTGGGGTCCTACGAGCAGTACTTC CASRASGFSLGSYEQYF
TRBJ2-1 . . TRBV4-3 TGCGCCAGCAGCCAAGAAGGGATCGAAACCAATGAGCAGTTCTTC CASSQEGIETNEQFF
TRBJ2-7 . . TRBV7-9 TGTGCCAGCAGCTTAGGACAGTTCCACTACGAGCAGTACTTC CASSLGQFHYEQYF